The 10 T cell receptor beta chains below all came from one sample that was sequenced in a study of T cell responses to AZD1222 COVID-19 vaccine. Using immunoSEQ multiplex PCR, the repertoire was profiled, and TCRdb retains in-frame clones only, with some absent. The table has about 150,000 clones, roughly 92% seen once. Here the sequenced sample was peripheral blood, taken on day 0 of AZD1222 vaccination. All receptors derive from an adult in good health.

The chain recombines TRBV3-1 (or the pseudogene TRBV3-2) with TRBJ1-4, with D unresolved. Germline assignment: CDR1 LGHDT and CDR2 YNNKEL (reference sequence). V was trimmed by 0 bases and J by 8 bases, leaving 16 bases between them. CDR3 length: 16 amino acids. CDR3 in DNA: TGTGCCAGCAGCCAAGAATGGGGAGGTGGTAGGGAAAAACTGTTTTTT. As protein: CASSQEWGGGREKLFF.

This rearrangement joins TRBV19 to TRBJ1-2; the D gene is possibly TRBD1 (5 bases). Trimming pared 3 bases from V and 1 base from J, leaving 24 bases between. Germline-derived CDR1 and CDR2 are LNHDA and SQIVND (reference sequence). This CDR3 is built from 19 residues. In DNA form, the CDR3 reads TGTGCCAGTAGTATTTTCTACCGGGACGGAGGATCTTTTAACTATGGCTACACCTTC. This gives the protein CASSIFYRDGGSFNYGYTF.

The chain couples TRBV28 to TRBJ2-2; 12 bases are shared with TRBD2. Germline V gene data show CDR1 as MDHEN and CDR2 as SYDVKM. J gave up 5 bases and V 6 bases, and 10 bases lay outside the gene matches. The CDR3 length is 17 residues. The CDR3 loop reads CASRPQTSGRKTGELFF. CDR3 DNA sequence: TGTGCCAGCAGACCCCAGACTAGCGGGAGAAAGACCGGGGAGCTGTTTTTT. Full variable domain (remainder filled in from reference TRBV28 and TRBJ2-2): DVKVTQSSRYLVKRTGEKVFLECVQDMDHENMFWYRQDPGLGLRLIYFSYDVKMKEKGDIPEGYSVSREKKERFSLILESASTNQTSMYLCASRPQTSGRKTGELFFGEGSRLTVL.

The J gene is TRBJ2-7, the V gene TRBV9, with unresolved D. CDR1 is SGDLS, CDR2 YYNGEE, per germline. With 2 bases removed from V and 0 bases from J, the gap between germline ends came to 9 bases. The length of the CDR3 is 14 residues. The CDR3 is CASSVDGSSYEQYF. CDR3 bases: TGTGCCAGCAGCGTGGATGGTTCCTCCTACGAGCAGTACTTC.

This sequence joins TRBV6-6 and TRBJ1-1, with D hard to call. CDR1 MNHNY and CDR2 SVGAGI come from the germline V gene (reference sequence). The CDR3 extends over 14 amino acids. The V end lost 4 bases, the J end lost 1 base, and 10 bases lay between the germline ends. CDR3 amino acids: CASSFPLGNTEAFF. CDR3 nucleotides: TGTGCCAGCAGTTTCCCCCTCGGGAACACTGAAGCTTTCTTT.

The rearrangement links TRBV18 to TRBJ1-4; D is uncertain. The V and J ends lost 3 bases and 8 bases respectively, with 13 bases between them. The CDR3 is 14 amino acids. Germline assignment: CDR1 KGHSH and CDR2 LQKENI. CDR3 sequence reads: CASSPDAGEEKLFF. CDR3 DNA sequence: TGTGCCAGCTCACCGGACGCTGGGGAGGAAAAACTGTTTTTT. Drawing the rest from reference TRBV18 and TRBJ1-4, the complete variable domain is NAGVMQNPRHLVRRRGQEARLRCSPMKGHSHVYWYRQLPEEGLKFMVYLQKENIIDESGMPKERFSAEFPKEGPSILRIQQVVRGDSAAYFCASSPDAGEEKLFFGSGTQLSVL.

This sequence joins TRBV5-1 and TRBJ1-1; D is unclear. Germline-derived CDR1 and CDR2 are SGHRS and YFSETQ. The CDR3 spans 14 residues. V lost 1 base to trimming and J lost 0 bases, with 7 bases between them. The CDR3 region has the DNA TGCGCCAGCAGCTTGTATAAGTTGAACACTGAAGCTTTCTTT. Its translation is CASSLYKLNTEAFF.

This clone was found a few times. The chain uses TRBV28 and TRBJ1-5; TRBD1 matches 7 bases. The V gene end was trimmed by 5 bases and the J gene end by 2 bases; junction bases not matched to a gene: 9. The CDR3 has 16 residues. Per the germline V gene, CDR1 is MDHEN and CDR2 is SYDVKM. CDR3 amino acids: CASSPRGWGGNQPQHF. The DNA for the CDR3 is TGTGCCAGCAGTCCCAGGGGGTGGGGCGGCAATCAGCCCCAGCATTTT.

The chain carries TRBV27 and TRBJ1-6, with 8 bases fitting TRBD1. With V trimmed by 2 bases and J by 2 bases, 8 bases remained unmatched. The germline V gene has CDR1 MNHEY and CDR2 SMNVEV (reference sequence). The CDR3 length is 18 residues. CDR3 region: CASSLRPRGHTYNSPLHF. CDR3 coding DNA: TGTGCCAGCAGTTTACGCCCCAGGGGGCACACCTATAATTCACCCCTCCACTTT.

CDR3 nucleotide sequence: TGCGCCAGCAGCTTGGGCGGAAGTGACACCGGGGAGCTGTTTTTT. The encoded protein is CASSLGGSDTGELFF. This chain joins TRBV5-1 and TRBJ2-2; D gene uncertain. In germline, CDR1 is SGHRS, CDR2 YFSETQ. This CDR3 is 15 amino acids long. The V end was cut by 0 bases, the J end by 3 bases, with 9 bases between.